Below are 26 T cell receptor beta chains sequenced from a single sample in a study of regulatory T cells in long-lasting Graves disease. Building the TCR beta libraries relied on iRepertoire HTBI primers, and CDR3 regions underwent Arm-PCR. MiXCR was run by TCRdb on the multiplex PCR reads, yielding one entry per CDR3 protein. The repertoire holds over 350,000 distinct CDR3 sequences, with around 20% as singletons. As for time point: persistent/refractory GD, antithyroid drugs over 5 years with positive TRAb. The TCR library was prepared using RNA isolated from PBMCs. The material sequenced was peripheral blood mononuclear cells (PBMCs), taken when the disease was refractory, from a patient treated with antithyroid drugs. The receptor set was obtained from a female donor with Graves disease.

This clonotype was detected once. The DNA for the CDR3 is TGTGCCAGCAGCTATAGCGGGAGGGCCGAGCAGTACTTC. It specifies CASSYSGRAEQYF. The genes are TRBV5-4 and TRBJ2-7; TRBD2 aligns across 11 bases. J was trimmed by 6 bases and V by 3 bases; bases with no gene match: 2. This CDR3 is built from 13 residues. CDR1 is SGHNT and CDR2 is YYREEE in the germline V gene (reference sequence).

The rearrangement uses TRBV27 and TRBJ1-1, with a tentative D call TRBD1 (5 bases). CDR1 is MNHEY, CDR2 SMNVEV, per germline (reference sequence). This CDR3 contains 14 residues. V was clipped by 5 bases and J by 2 bases, with 12 bases between them. CDR3 loop: CASSRIGVNTEAFF. The DNA of the CDR3 is TGTGCCAGCAGTCGAATAGGGGTAAACACTGAAGCTTTCTTT.

This clonotype was seen repeatedly, ten times or more. V usage is TRBV5-4 and J usage is TRBJ1-2; D unclear. V lost 1 base and J 8 bases, leaving 12 bases between the germline ends. CDR3 length: 13 residues. Germline CDR1 and CDR2: SGHNT and YYREEE (reference sequence). The CDR3 sequence: CASSLFRSGGYTF. Here the CDR3 DNA reads TGTGCCAGCAGCTTGTTCAGATCGGGAGGCTACACCTTC.

This clonotype was counted at least ten times. This chain links TRBV7-2 with TRBJ2-7; a weak D match, TRBD2 (6 bases). The CDR3 covers 14 residues. V was clipped by 5 bases and J by 0 bases, with 11 bases between them. Germline CDR1 and CDR2: SGHTA and FQGNSA. The CDR3 DNA reads TGTGCCAGCAGCATCCGGGACTTCTCCTACGAGCAGTACTTC. It yields the protein CASSIRDFSYEQYF.

This clonotype was counted many times. This chain joins TRBV20-1 and TRBJ2-5; 7 bases match TRBD2. Germline-derived CDR1 and CDR2 are DFQATT and SNEGSKA (reference sequence). J was trimmed by 2 bases and V by 3 bases; bases with no gene match: 0. This CDR3 spans 12 amino acids. CDR3 protein: CSARGGQETQYF. DNA for the CDR3: TGCAGTGCTAGGGGGGGGCAAGAGACCCAGTACTTC.

This clonotype came up a few times. This chain uses TRBV28 with TRBJ1-5; D possibly corresponds to TRBD1 (5 bases). Germline V gives CDR1 MDHEN, CDR2 SYDVKM. The CDR3 is made up of 14 amino acids. Trimming took off 2 bases at V and 9 bases at J, with 14 bases between the two ends. DNA of the CDR3: TGTGCCAGCAGTTTAGAGGCAGGGATCGGGCCCCAGCATTTT. It encodes CASSLEAGIGPQHF.

This clonotype was observed many times. The chain uses TRBV6-1 and TRBJ2-2; tentative D call: TRBD1 (7 bases). From germline, CDR1 is MNHNS and CDR2 SASEGT. Trimming shortened V by 4 bases and J by 2 bases, and 11 bases separated the two germline ends. This CDR3 spans 15 amino acids. The CDR3 DNA follows: TGTGCCAGCAGTGGGGGGGACAGAAACACCGGGGAGCTGTTTTTT. Translating it yields CASSGGDRNTGELFF.

As DNA, the CDR3 is TGCGCCAGCAGCCAAGAGTACACGTCGGAGATAGCGGGAGCTCACGAGCAGTACTTC. It encodes CASSQEYTSEIAGAHEQYF. This chain joins TRBV4-1 and TRBJ2-7, with TRBD2 matching over 9 bases. Per the germline V gene, CDR1 is MGHRA and CDR2 is YSYEKL. The CDR3 is 19 residues long. Trimming took 0 bases from V and 5 from J; bases not matched to a gene: 17.

This clonotype was picked up a small number of times. The rearrangement links TRBV27 to TRBJ1-1; D uncertain. CDR1 is MNHEY and CDR2 is SMNVEV in the germline V gene (reference sequence). The CDR3 contains 13 residues. The germline V and J ends were trimmed by 2 bases and 1 base, with 5 bases remaining between them. The CDR3 DNA reads as TGTGCCAGCAGTTTACAGCCGAACACTGAAGCTTTCTTT. Its protein is CASSLQPNTEAFF.

This clonotype has a count of ten or more. The chain employs TRBV24-1 and TRBJ2-5; D unresolved. This CDR3 is 14 amino acids long. Trimming shortened V by 2 bases and J by 5 bases, and 11 bases separated the two germline ends. Germline assignment: CDR1 KGHDR and CDR2 SFDVKD. The CDR3, as DNA: TGTGCCACCAGTGATTGGGCGTCTCCGGAGACCCAGTACTTC. This sequence encodes CATSDWASPETQYF.

The rearrangement links TRBV20-1 to TRBJ2-7, with TRBD2 matching over 9 bases. CDR3 length: 17 amino acids. Unmatched junction bases numbered 12, after V lost 1 base and J lost 2 bases. The germline gives CDR1 DFQATT, CDR2 SNEGSKA (reference sequence). CDR3: CSARGNAVAGEPYEQYF. The CDR3 region has the DNA TGCAGTGCTAGAGGTAACGCAGTAGCGGGAGAACCCTACGAGCAGTACTTC.

A few counts support this clonotype. The junction departs from germline at one end; a sequencing error may be responsible. The CDR3 sequence: CSVEGGTVLQETQYF. The CDR3, as DNA: TGCAGCGTGGAAGGGGGTACAGTCCTACAAGAGACCCAGTACTTC. The chain recombines TRBV29-1 with TRBJ2-5, with a weak D call TRBD1 (6 bases). The CDR3 extends over 15 amino acids. The germline V gene encodes CDR1 SQVTM and CDR2 ANQGSEA.

The rearrangement links TRBV20-1 to TRBJ1-5; TRBD1 agrees at 7 bases. CDR3 length: 16 amino acids. With 0 bases clipped from V and 2 bases from J, the junction kept 7 bases outside the gene matches. Germline loops: CDR1 DFQATT, CDR2 SNEGSKA (reference sequence). CDR3 loop: CSARDRRGAGNQPQHF. For the CDR3, the DNA is TGCAGTGCTAGAGATCGCAGGGGGGCAGGCAATCAGCCCCAGCATTTT.

The chain employs TRBV29-1 and TRBJ1-1; the D gene is possibly TRBD1 (5 bases). The CDR3 covers 15 residues. Trimming left V 1 base short and J 1 base short, with 13 bases between. Germline V gene data show CDR1 as SQVTM and CDR2 as ANQGSEA. The CDR3 nucleotides are TGCAGCGTTGAAGCCTCGGACAACCCGAACACTGAAGCTTTCTTT. Residues: CSVEASDNPNTEAFF.

The V call is TRBV18, the J call TRBJ2-7, with D possibly matching TRBD1 (6 bases). Between the trimmed V and J ends, which lost 6 bases and 4 bases, there was a span of 16 bases. Germline assignment: CDR1 KGHSH and CDR2 LQKENI. This CDR3 region has 14 residues. The DNA of the CDR3 is TGTGCCAGCTCTCCCCGACAGGAGCCATACGAGCAGTACTTC. Protein sequence: CASSPRQEPYEQYF.

This clonotype showed up just a few times. A read error may be the cause here, since a much bigger clone is one base away. The V call is TRBV2, the J call TRBJ2-5; TRBD1 matches 7 bases. The CDR3 runs 14 residues. The V gene's germline CDR1 is SNHLY and CDR2 FYNNEI. The CDR3 bases are TGTGCCAACAGTGAAGGGGGCCTCCAAGAGACCCAGTACTTC. This codes for CANSEGGLQETQYF.

This clonotype showed up just a few times. The chain uses TRBV20-1 and TRBJ2-7, with D hard to call. The CDR3 runs 19 residues. The V gene's germline CDR1 is DFQATT and CDR2 SNEGSKA (reference sequence). V gave up 6 bases and J gave up 2 bases, with 32 bases separating them. In DNA form, the CDR3 reads TGCAGTGCCCAAGTGTTTGGCAATCCCAATAGTAGGGAAGCCTACGAGCAGTACTTC. Its translation is CSAQVFGNPNSREAYEQYF.

This clonotype was counted at least ten times. V usage is TRBV11-2 and J usage is TRBJ2-5; D may be TRBD1 (6 bases). V lost 3 bases to trimming and J lost 5 bases, with 13 bases between them. The CDR3 has 14 residues. Germline V gives CDR1 SGHAT, CDR2 FQNNGV. The CDR3 DNA reads TGTGCCAGCAGCTTGGACCCTCAGGGGGAGACCCAGTACTTC. It translates to CASSLDPQGETQYF.

The rearrangement joins TRBV10-3 to TRBJ2-6; D not resolved. The V gene lost 8 bases and the J gene lost 2 bases, with 7 bases spanning the gap. Germline CDR1 reads ENHRY; CDR2 reads SYGVKD. The CDR3 is 13 residues long. The DNA of the CDR3 is TGTGCCATCGCGTCCCCTGGGGCCAACGTCCTGACTTTC. Translated, it gives CAIASPGANVLTF.

Ten or more counts support this clonotype. The chain is built from TRBV27 and TRBJ1-5; maybe TRBD1 (5 bases). This CDR3 spans 15 amino acids. V gave up 6 bases and J gave up 2 bases, with 14 bases separating them. CDR1 and CDR2 from the germline V gene are MNHEY and SMNVEV (reference sequence). This CDR3 reads CASRLLGHGNQPQHF. The CDR3, as DNA: TGTGCCAGCAGACTACTAGGACATGGCAATCAGCCCCAGCATTTT.

The table lists this clonotype with a few counts. The J gene is TRBJ1-1, the V gene TRBV19, with a weak D call TRBD1 (5 bases). Trimming removed 1 base at V and 0 bases at J, with 9 bases between. CDR3 length equals 15 residues. CDR1 and CDR2 (germline): LNHDA, SQIVND (reference sequence). CDR3 coding DNA: TGTGCCAGTAGTATAGGAGCAGGGCTGAACACTGAAGCTTTCTTT. Its translation is CASSIGAGLNTEAFF.

The table lists this clonotype with a few counts. The V gene is TRBV20-1, the J gene TRBJ1-1; D is possibly TRBD1 (5 bases). The CDR3 totals 17 residues. Per the germline V gene, CDR1 is DFQATT and CDR2 is SNEGSKA (reference sequence). The V end lost 2 bases, the J end lost 0 bases, and 19 bases lay between the germline ends. The chain's CDR3 is CSARQGPKMPMNTEAFF. CDR3 in DNA: TGCAGTGCTAGACAGGGCCCTAAGATGCCCATGAACACTGAAGCTTTCTTT.

This sequence joins TRBV4-3 and TRBJ2-6; D is ambiguous. Germline loops: CDR1 LGHNA, CDR2 YSLEER. This CDR3 contains 16 residues. V shed 2 bases and J shed 1 base, with 9 bases lying between them. CDR3 residues: CASSQSYSSGANVLTF. CDR3 DNA: TGCGCCAGCAGCCAATCCTATAGTTCTGGGGCCAACGTCCTGACTTTC.

For this clonotype: This may be a read error, as it is one base from a much larger clone. The chain combines TRBV12-3 or TRBV12-4 with TRBJ1-5; 9 nucleotides line up with TRBD1. This CDR3 spans 15 amino acids. Here the CDR3 reads CASSQGTGSNRPQHF. The CDR3 DNA reads TGTGCCAGCAGCCAAGGGACAGGGAGCAATCGGCCCCAGCATTTT.

The V and J genes are TRBV9 and TRBJ2-2; the D is unclear. This CDR3 has 14 amino acids. Germline lookup yields CDR1 SGDLS and CDR2 YYNGEE. V gave up 3 bases and J gave up 6 bases, with 12 bases separating them. The CDR3 loop reads CASSETRNAGELFF. The CDR3 DNA reads as TGTGCCAGCAGCGAAACAAGAAATGCCGGGGAGCTGTTTTTT.

This clonotype was observed many times. The chain carries TRBV7-9 and TRBJ2-7, with D hard to call. This CDR3 contains 12 residues. With 7 bases removed from V and 3 bases from J, the gap between germline ends came to 10 bases. Germline V CDR1 and CDR2: SEHNR, FQNEAQ (reference sequence). The CDR3 loop is CASKGGDYEQYF. The CDR3 DNA reads as TGTGCCAGCAAAGGCGGAGACTACGAGCAGTACTTC. The full variable domain, its missing parts supplied by reference TRBV7-9 and TRBJ2-7, is DTGVSQNPRHKITKRGQNVTFRCDPISEHNRLYWYRQTLGQGPEFLTYFQNEAQLEKSRLLSDRFSAERPKGSFSTLEIQRTEQGDSAMYLCASKGGDYEQYFGPGTRLTVT.